These 2 T cell receptor beta chains share one sample of origin, sequenced in a study of read filtering for tumor transcriptome and immune sequencing. From roughly 400 ng of RNA, a library with molecular barcoded alpha/delta and beta/gamma adaptors was made. TCRdb passed the reads through MiXCR, listing each CDR3 protein once. This sample has tens of thousands of distinct CDR3 sequences, with over 13% found just once. The sequenced sample consisted of a population of CD138-negative cells sorted from bone marrow. Source of these receptors: a donor over 35 with multiple myeloma.

This clonotype appeared a few times. A much larger clone differs by one base, so this may be a read error. The chain is built from TRBV19 and TRBJ2-2; 10 nucleotides align to TRBD2. V lost 5 bases, J lost 2 bases, and 8 bases stayed unmatched. Germline lookup yields CDR1 LNHDA and CDR2 SQIVND (reference sequence). CDR3 length: 17 residues. In nucleotides, the CDR3 is TGTGCCAGTAGTTTCGCTAGCGGGGGCCCCAACACCGGGGAGCTGTTTTTT. It specifies CASSFASGGPNTGELFF.

The chain employs TRBV11-2 and TRBJ2-7, with D tentatively TRBD1 (6 bases). Trimming pared 0 bases from V and 6 bases from J, leaving 6 bases between. CDR3 length: 12 residues. The germline gives CDR1 SGHAT, CDR2 FQNNGV. The DNA for the CDR3 is TGTGCCAGCAGCTTAGAAGGGGGCGAGCAGTACTTC. Its protein product is CASSLEGGEQYF.